The T cell receptor beta chain described here comes from a study of blood T cells in healthy people across ages. CDR1 and CDR2 (germline): MNHNY, SVGAGI (reference sequence). CDR3 length: 14 amino acids. V lost 6 bases, J lost 5 bases, and 9 bases stayed unmatched. Primed by a sample-barcoded 5' primer and a J-beta primer mix, a second PCR proceeded for about 6 to 12 cycles. TCRdb passed the 5' RACE reads through MiXCR, listing each CDR3 protein once. The sample has about 1,400,000 distinct CDR3 sequences; around 55% are singletons. The source is a man aged 18-30 years in good health. This sequence joins TRBV6-6 and TRBJ2-5, with 7 bases fitting TRBD1. Material: blood. This CDR3 reads CASSRRQGGETQYF. Written as DNA, the CDR3 is TGTGCCAGCAGCCGCAGACAGGGCGGGGAGACCCAGTACTTC.